The clone carrying this TCR beta chain was recorded a few times. The entry originates in a study of blood T cell repertoires in COVID-19. Data came from immunoSEQ multiplex PCR; TCRdb stores just in-frame clones and leaves some out. The profile shows fewer than 500,000 clones, around 87% of them singletons. Trimming cost V 9 bases and J 10 bases, with 18 bases left between them. The CDR3 extends over 12 amino acids. Germline-derived CDR1 and CDR2 are WSHSY and SAAADI. The chain joins TRBV10-2 to TRBJ1-1; tentative D call: TRBD1 (6 bases). The sample comprised PBMCs or T cells enriched from blood (not recorded which). The sequence was obtained from a man younger than 45 who had recovered from COVID-19. The CDR3, as DNA: TGCGCCAGTTCAGGGGCCGACGGGATAGCTTTCTTT. The encoded protein is CASSGADGIAFF.